A single sample is the source of the 21 T cell receptor beta chains below, sequenced in a study of blood T cell repertoires in COVID-19 (dated by TCRdb to 2018 to 2020). Libraries were built with the immunoSEQ multiplex PCR assay. TCRdb carries this immuneACCESS record with in-frame sequences only. Its versions omit some clonotypes, under half of them owing to an unresolved V gene in the studies checked, with the rest unexplained. The sample table records approximately 34,000 clones; roughly 88% of these occur just once. Of the sample, about 9.8% falls within the top ten clones. Sequenced: peripheral blood. All receptors derive from a human donor in a cohort sampled during active COVID-19.

This chain uses TRBV4-3 with TRBJ1-3; D is unresolved. The CDR3 is 14 amino acids. CDR1 is LGHNA and CDR2 is YSLEER in the germline V gene. Trimming pared 0 bases from V and 2 bases from J, leaving 5 bases between. The CDR3 sequence is CASSQDPAGNTIYF. In DNA form, the CDR3 reads TGCGCCAGCAGCCAAGATCCGGCTGGAAACACCATATATTTT.

The J gene is TRBJ1-1, the V gene TRBV11-2; D might be TRBD1 (5 bases). There are 14 residues in the CDR3. With 6 bases removed from V and 8 bases from J, the gap between germline ends came to 19 bases. Germline values: CDR1 SGHAT, CDR2 FQNNGV. CDR3 bases: TGTGCCAGCAGTCTTCAAGCGGGGGTCGCCGAAGCTTTCTTT. This translates into CASSLQAGVAEAFF.

The chain has TRBV6-5 and TRBJ1-6; D uncertain. The V gene's germline CDR1 is MNHEY and CDR2 SVGAGI. Trimming took 1 base from V and 9 from J, leaving 7 bases between them. The CDR3 contains 13 residues. The CDR3 DNA reads as TGTGCCAGCAGTTACTATAAGAGTTCACCCCTCCACTTT. Translating gives CASSYYKSSPLHF.

This rearrangement joins TRBV6-2 or TRBV6-3 to TRBJ2-3; 10 bases agree with TRBD1. This CDR3 contains 17 residues. From germline, CDR1 is MNHEY and CDR2 SVGEGT. Unmatched junction bases numbered 7, after V lost 4 bases and J lost 0 bases. CDR3 protein: CASSSLGQGTSTDTQYF. DNA of the CDR3: TGTGCCAGCAGTTCATTGGGACAGGGGACTAGCACAGATACGCAGTATTTT.

The rearrangement joins TRBV5-5 to TRBJ2-7, with a possible D match to TRBD2 (7 bases). With 0 bases removed from V and 7 bases from J, the gap between germline ends came to 29 bases. CDR3 length: 19 amino acids. Germline CDR1 SGHKS, CDR2 YYEKEE (reference sequence). CDR3 residues: CASSLARGQGTTLGREQYF. DNA for the CDR3: TGTGCCAGCAGCTTGGCCAGGGGTCAGGGGACCACCCTCGGGAGGGAGCAGTACTTC. The whole variable domain, remainder taken from reference TRBV5-5 and TRBJ2-7, is DAGVTQSPTHLIKTRGQQVTLRCSPISGHKSVSWYQQVLGQGPQFIFQYYEKEERGRGNFPDRFSARQFPNYSSELNVNALLLGDSALYLCASSLARGQGTTLGREQYFGPGTRLTVT.

This chain connects TRBV5-1 to TRBJ1-1, with 10 nucleotides matching TRBD1. The ends lost 7 bases at V and 6 bases at J; junction bases unmatched: 3. The length of the CDR3 is 12 residues. Germline CDR1 SGHRS, CDR2 YFSETQ. The CDR3, as DNA: TGCGCCAGCGGACAGGGGGGCCCTGAAGCTTTCTTT. Residues: CASGQGGPEAFF.

The rearrangement uses TRBV5-8 and TRBJ2-3, with a weak D call TRBD1 (5 bases). This CDR3 has 16 amino acids. Germline values: CDR1 SGHTS, CDR2 YDEGEE. V was cut by 4 bases and J by 1 base, with 16 bases left in between. The DNA of the CDR3 is TGTGCCAGCAGCGAAGCCCCAGGGCTCGGCACAGATACGCAGTATTTT. The encoded protein is CASSEAPGLGTDTQYF.

The table lists this clone with a few counts. The gene calls are TRBV6-6 and TRBJ2-1; 10 bases line up with TRBD2. Germline lookup yields CDR1 MNHNY and CDR2 SVGAGI (reference sequence). The CDR3 runs 16 residues. Unmatched junction bases numbered 4, after V lost 1 base and J lost 4 bases. The DNA of the CDR3 is TGTGCCAGCAGTTACTTGAGTAGCGGGGGGTACAATGAGCAGTTCTTC. It is translated as CASSYLSSGGYNEQFF.

This chain uses TRBV12-3 or TRBV12-4 with TRBJ2-7, with D possibly being TRBD1 (5 bases). The CDR3 contains 13 residues. V was cut by 3 bases and J by 6 bases, with 12 bases left in between. DNA of the CDR3: TGTGCCAGCAGTTTCGGTCAGGGTGGCGAGCAGTACTTC. Its translation is CASSFGQGGEQYF.

This chain connects TRBV7-2 to TRBJ1-1, with TRBD1 as a possible D gene (5 bases). With 2 bases removed from V and 4 bases from J, the gap between germline ends came to 11 bases. Germline lookup yields CDR1 SGHTA and CDR2 FQGNSA. The CDR3 is 14 residues long. The CDR3 nucleotides read TGTGCCAGCAGCTTAAATCGGGGGAGCACTGAAGCTTTCTTT. It translates to CASSLNRGSTEAFF.

The table lists this clone with a few counts. The V gene is TRBV11-2, the J gene TRBJ1-1; D is unresolved. The germline V gene has CDR1 SGHAT and CDR2 FQNNGV. This CDR3 region has 13 residues. Trimming removed 1 base from V and 5 bases from J, with 8 bases in between. The DNA of the CDR3 is TGTGCCAGCAGCTTAGTTCGCGGGACTGAAGCTTTCTTT. Encoded protein: CASSLVRGTEAFF.

The genes are TRBV11-2 and TRBJ2-1; 9 bases are shared with TRBD2. This CDR3 contains 16 residues. CDR1 and CDR2 from the germline V gene are SGHAT and FQNNGV. Germline trimming cut 4 bases from V and 9 bases from J; bases unmatched to any gene: 13. The CDR3 reads CASSSGLAGGRGEQFF. CDR3 nucleotide sequence: TGTGCCAGCAGCTCCGGACTCGCGGGGGGGCGGGGTGAGCAGTTCTTC.

This clone appeared once. This chain links TRBV27 with TRBJ2-3, with 8 positions matching TRBD1. The CDR3 is made up of 15 amino acids. V shed 3 bases, J shed 2 bases, and the junction held 4 bases outside the gene matches. Germline V CDR1 and CDR2: MNHEY, SMNVEV (reference sequence). For the CDR3, the DNA is TGTGCCAGCAGTTTCGGACAGGGAAACACAGATACGCAGTATTTT. It specifies CASSFGQGNTDTQYF.

The J gene is TRBJ2-5, the V gene TRBV5-1; weak D call: TRBD2 (5 bases). The CDR3 is 15 amino acids. CDR1 and CDR2 (germline): SGHRS, YFSETQ. V lost 4 bases to trimming and J lost 5 bases, with 18 bases between them. CDR3 DNA sequence: TGCGCCAGCAGCCCCGAGGGCCTACCGGCGGAGACCCAGTACTTC. This encodes CASSPEGLPAETQYF.

The sample holds a few counts of this clone. The J gene is TRBJ2-7, the V gene TRBV2; 7 bases align to TRBD2. V trimming: 6 bases; J trimming: 2 bases; junction bases outside the gene matches: 4. The germline gives CDR1 SNHLY, CDR2 FYNNEI. This CDR3 spans 13 amino acids. The CDR3: CASRRGVTYEQYF. CDR3 DNA sequence: TGTGCCAGCAGACGGGGGGTGACCTACGAGCAGTACTTC.

In its sample, this clone was seen once. The V call is TRBV5-1, the J call TRBJ2-2; D gene uncertain. V was cut by 0 bases and J by 8 bases, with 11 bases left in between. The CDR3 loop spans 14 amino acids. Germline-derived CDR1 and CDR2 are SGHRS and YFSETQ. Here the CDR3 DNA reads TGCGCCAGCAGCTTGGCGGGTAGCACAGGGGAGCTGTTTTTT. This translates into CASSLAGSTGELFF.

The chain joins TRBV28 to TRBJ2-3, with TRBD2 matching over 10 bases. CDR1 is MDHEN, CDR2 SYDVKM, per germline. CDR3 length: 15 amino acids. CDR3: CAIMVLAGITDTQYF. The CDR3 DNA reads TGTGCTATAATGGTACTAGCGGGAATCACAGATACGCAGTATTTT.

This chain connects TRBV5-3 to TRBJ2-7; D is possibly TRBD2 (6 bases). TRBV5-3 counts as an open reading frame of uncertain function. CDR3 size: 15 residues. The V gene lost 5 bases and the J gene lost 4 bases, with 19 bases spanning the gap. The CDR3 DNA follows: TGTGCCAGAAGTCTACGGGACTCCACACCTTACGAGCAGTACTTC. This translates into CARSLRDSTPYEQYF.

V gene TRBV7-9 combines with J gene TRBJ2-2, with D uncertain. Germline lookup yields CDR1 SEHNR and CDR2 FQNEAQ (reference sequence). Trimming took off 2 bases at V and 8 bases at J, with 3 bases between the two ends. This CDR3 region has 11 residues. CDR3 bases: TGTGCCAGCAGCTTATCGGGGGAGCTGTTTTTT. It yields the protein CASSLSGELFF.

The chain links TRBV5-5 to TRBJ1-5; TRBD1 agrees at 8 bases. Losses at the gene ends were 2 bases for V and 4 bases for J; bases not matched to a gene: 2. This CDR3 is 14 amino acids long. Germline CDR1 reads SGHKS; CDR2 reads YYEKEE (reference sequence). The CDR3, as DNA: TGTGCCAGCAGCTTACAGGGGGGGAATCAGCCCCAGCATTTT. Translation gives CASSLQGGNQPQHF.

The chain combines TRBV11-2 with TRBJ2-7; the D is unclear. Trimming pared 2 bases from V and 4 bases from J, leaving 3 bases between. In germline, CDR1 is SGHAT, CDR2 FQNNGV. CDR3 length: 11 amino acids. The CDR3 region has the DNA TGTGCCAGCAGCTTAACTTACGAGCAGTACTTC. It yields the protein CASSLTYEQYF.